This is a list of T cell receptor beta chains from one sample in a study of T cell responses to AZD1222 COVID-19 vaccine. The protocol was immunoSEQ multiplex PCR, while the TCRdb copy is restricted to in-frame clones and leaves out a portion. The sample consists of about 120,000 clones, about 93% of them appearing once. Sequenced here: peripheral blood, sampled 28 days after the second AZD1222 dose. The source is an adult who received the AZD1222 COVID-19 vaccine. CDR3s include the opening cysteine and the closing phenylalanine or tryptophan. D genes are given only for firm matches. Size is stated for part of the rows, as once, few or many counts, or as a class when the clone is expanded.

len	abundance	v_gene	j_gene	d_gene	CDR3nt	CDR3aa
16	-	TRBV27	TRBJ2-3	-	TGTGCCAGCAGCCAAAGACAGAGACCTAGCACAGATACGCAGTATTTT	CASSQRQRPSTDTQYF
13	once	TRBV5-1	TRBJ2-1	-	TGCGCCAGCAGCCGAACGGGCCCCCATGAGCAGTTCTTC	CASSRTGPHEQFF
15	-	TRBV7-2	TRBJ1-1	-	TGTGCCAGCAGCTTAACAGACAGCTTGAACACTGAAGCTTTCTTT	CASSLTDSLNTEAFF
14	-	TRBV10-2	TRBJ1-5	-	TGCGCCAGCAGTTGGGACACCAGCAATCAGCCCCAGCATTTT	CASSWDTSNQPQHF
15	-	TRBV19	TRBJ2-2	-	TGTGCCAGTAGTATGCAACAGGCGAACACCGGGGAGCTGTTTTTT	CASSMQQANTGELFF
14	few	TRBV12-5	TRBJ1-1	-	TGTGCTAGTGCCCTTGACTCACTAAACACTGAAGCTTTCTTT	CASALDSLNTEAFF
12	once	TRBV13	TRBJ2-3	-	TGTGCCAGCAGCCCCGAAGACGGCACGCAGTATTTT	CASSPEDGTQYF
13	-	TRBV7-2	TRBJ1-5	-	TGTGCCAGCAGCTTAGTAGATGGCCAGCCCCAGCATTTT	CASSLVDGQPQHF
17	-	TRBV4-1	TRBJ1-2	TRBD1	TGCGCCAGCAGCCAAGTAGGATTAGGGGGCGCTGGTTATGGCTACACCTTC	CASSQVGLGGAGYGYTF
15	-	TRBV7-9	TRBJ2-1	TRBD2	TGTGCCAGCAGCTCAACTAGCGGGGGATACAATGAGCAGTTCTTC	CASSSTSGGYNEQFF
13	-	TRBV29-1	TRBJ1-1	-	TGCAGCGTTGAAAGGGACCCGAACACTGAAGCTTTCTTT	CSVERDPNTEAFF
13	-	TRBV11-2	TRBJ2-5	-	TGTGCCAGCAGCTTAGGGTCTTTGGAGACCCAGTACTTC	CASSLGSLETQYF
13	-	TRBV5-1	TRBJ2-1	-	TGCGCCAGCAGCGGGGACCTGAACAATGAGCAGTTCTTC	CASSGDLNNEQFF
13	-	TRBV5-1	TRBJ2-7	-	TGCGCCAGCAGCTTACAGGGTAGGTTTGAGCAGTACTTC	CASSLQGRFEQYF
14	-	TRBV3-1/TRBV3-2	TRBJ1-2	-	TGTGCCAGCAGCCAAGGATGGGGGTCCGTTGGCTACACCTTC	CASSQGWGSVGYTF
14	-	TRBV7-2	TRBJ1-5	-	TGTGCCAGCAGCTTAGGCACGGTAAATCAGCCCCAGCATTTT	CASSLGTVNQPQHF
15	-	TRBV27	TRBJ2-7	-	TGTGCCAGCAGGAGGTCGTTACAGAGCTCCTACGAGCAGTACTTC	CASRRSLQSSYEQYF
14	-	TRBV3-1/TRBV3-2	TRBJ1-3	-	TGTGCCAGCAGCCAACAGGGTTTCGGAAACACCATATATTTT	CASSQQGFGNTIYF
13	once	TRBV28	TRBJ2-3	-	TGTGCCAGCTGGGAGGAGGGCACAGATACGCAGTATTTT	CASWEEGTDTQYF
15	-	TRBV13	TRBJ1-4	-	TGTGCCAGCAGCGACTACAGGGCGAAAAATGAAAAACTGTTTTTT	CASSDYRAKNEKLFF
14	-	TRBV25-1	TRBJ2-2	-	TGTGCCACCACATCGGACAGAAACACCGGGGAGCTGTTTTTT	CATTSDRNTGELFF
10	once	TRBV6-5	TRBJ2-7	-	TGTGCCAGCAGGGAGATAGTTGAGTACTTC	CASREIVEYF
15	-	TRBV7-3	TRBJ2-1	-	TGTGCCAGCAGCACCCCGGGACACCCTAGGGATGAGCAGTTCTTC	CASSTPGHPRDEQFF
13	-	TRBV5-6	TRBJ2-3	-	TGTGCCAGCAGCTTTCAGGGCCGAGATACGCAGTATTTT	CASSFQGRDTQYF
17	-	TRBV5-1	TRBJ2-3	-	TGCGCCAGCAGCTTGGCCCTAGTGGGATTGGGCACAGATACGCAGTATTTT	CASSLALVGLGTDTQYF
13	once	TRBV5-1	TRBJ2-1	-	TGCGCCAGCAGCCTGGGGGCACCCAATGAGCAGTTCTTC	CASSLGAPNEQFF
15	-	TRBV11-3	TRBJ2-1	TRBD2	TGTGCCAGCAGCTCGGGACTAGCTTCCTACAATGAGCAGTTCTTC	CASSSGLASYNEQFF
14	-	TRBV6-5	TRBJ2-7	-	TGTGCCAGCAGTCGAGAGTCCAGGTCCTACGAGCAGTACTTC	CASSRESRSYEQYF
15	-	TRBV6-4	TRBJ2-1	TRBD2	TGTGCCAGCAGTGACTCGAAACTAGCGGGCAATGAGCAGTTCTTC	CASSDSKLAGNEQFF
15	-	TRBV2	TRBJ2-7	TRBD2	TGTGCCAGCAGTGAGCGGCTAGCGGGAGTCGGCGAGCAGTACTTC	CASSERLAGVGEQYF
12	-	TRBV13	TRBJ1-1	-	TGTGCCAGCAGACCTCGTGAAACTGAAGCTTTCTTT	CASRPRETEAFF
13	-	TRBV5-8	TRBJ2-3	-	TGTGCCAGCAGCCGACAGGTCGGGGATACGCAGTATTTT	CASSRQVGDTQYF
14	-	TRBV11-2	TRBJ2-7	-	TGTGCCAGCAGCAGGGACATTACGACCTACGAGCAGTACTTC	CASSRDITTYEQYF
18	-	TRBV2	TRBJ2-1	-	TGTGCCAGCAGTGAACGAAGAGGGGTTGGGAGCTCCTACAATGAGCAGTTCTTC	CASSERRGVGSSYNEQFF
15	-	TRBV3-1/TRBV3-2	TRBJ1-2	TRBD1	TGTGCCAGCAGCCAAGCCTTGACAGGGCTCTATGGCTACACCTTC	CASSQALTGLYGYTF
14	-	TRBV7-9	TRBJ1-4	-	TGTGCCAGCAGCTTGGATAGGGTGGATGAAAAACTGTTTTTT	CASSLDRVDEKLFF
16	-	TRBV3-1/TRBV3-2	TRBJ2-3	TRBD1	TGTGCCAGCAGCCCGAGGGTGGGACAGGGAGCAGATACGCAGTATTTT	CASSPRVGQGADTQYF
15	-	TRBV2	TRBJ1-2	TRBD1	TGTGCCAGCAGTCAAACCGGGACAGGGGGCCAAGGCTACACCTTC	CASSQTGTGGQGYTF
14	-	TRBV7-9	TRBJ1-2	-	TGTGCCAGCAGCTTAGATCTTCAAGGGTTTGGCTACACCTTC	CASSLDLQGFGYTF
16	-	TRBV13	TRBJ2-2	-	TGTGCCAGCAGCTTACTCGGGTCGGGACACACCGGGGAGCTGTTTTTT	CASSLLGSGHTGELFF